This T cell receptor beta chain was recovered during a study of T-cell reconstitution after alpha-beta-depleted transplantation in children. Unique molecular identifiers were incorporated into the prepared TCRbeta library. TCRdb redid the calling of the PCR reads with MiXCR, one entry per CDR3 protein. The table lists around 230,000 distinct CDR3 sequences, roughly a sixth of them singletons, with 43% in the top ten. The CDR3 is made up of 13 amino acids. Germline values: CDR1 SNHLY, CDR2 FYNNEI. V gave up 7 bases and J gave up 3 bases, with 10 bases separating them. Study results and caveats: Counts and diversity of T cells one year after transplant came mostly from newly produced T cells. Expanded clones from the graft, numbering several hundred, reportedly supplied alpha-beta T cells about two months after transplant. Recipient T cells and thymic progenitors that survived were the source of the high TCRbeta diversity seen at day 60 in some patients.

In its sample, this clonotype was seen a few times. Its target is not known. The sequence came from a male patient aged 2 to 9 who had a stem cell transplant for acute lymphoblastic leukemia, so the T cells may come from the graft donor. The input for sequencing was PBMCs, mostly from graft donor cells, taken 360 days after TCRalphabeta/CD19-depleted stem cell transplant. This chain connects TRBV2 to TRBJ1-5; D call uncertain. The CDR3 DNA sequence: TGTGCCAGCAAATTCGACATCAATCAGCCCCAGCATTTT. Encoded protein: CASKFDINQPQHF. Filled out from reference TRBV2 and TRBJ1-5, the complete variable domain reads EPEVTQTPSHQVTQMGQEVILRCVPISNHLYFYWYRQILGQKVEFLVSFYNNEISEKSEIFDDQFSVERPDGSNFTLKIRSTKLEDSAMYFCASKFDINQPQHFGDGTRLSIL.